One and the same sample provided the 5 T cell receptor beta chains below, sequenced in a study of blood T cell repertoires in COVID-19. Method: immunoSEQ multiplex PCR; TCRdb's copy keeps in-frame clones and lacks some. The repertoire includes about 90,000 clones, 91% of them detected once, and about 2% sits in the top ten. Sequenced sample: peripheral blood. The receptors come from a human donor with active COVID-19. The donor label of this sample is uncertain.

In regard to this clone: Mismatch with germline at one junction end may stem from a read error. The chain carries TRBV7-7 and TRBJ1-1, with D unclear. The CDR3 spans 15 residues. Per the germline V gene, CDR1 is SSHAT and CDR2 is FNYEAQ (reference sequence). CDR3 DNA: TGTGCTAGCAGCCCTTGGGCCGGGATGAACACTGAAGCTTTCTTT. It encodes CASSPWAGMNTEAFF.

The gene calls are TRBV6-5 and TRBJ2-7; perhaps TRBD1 as D (5 bases). The CDR3 consists of 14 residues. V lost 7 bases, J lost 1 base, and 14 bases lay in between. The germline V gene has CDR1 MNHEY and CDR2 SVGAGI. The CDR3, as DNA: TGTGCCAGCACTGGCCTGGGGCAATCCTACGAGCAGTACTTC. Translation: CASTGLGQSYEQYF.

The chain employs TRBV7-3 and TRBJ2-1; D might be TRBD2 (6 bases). Germline CDR1 is SGHTA and CDR2 is FQGTGA. This CDR3 has 14 amino acids. V lost 5 bases and J lost 6, with 14 bases in between. CDR3 loop: CASSPRGNSNEQFF. The CDR3 DNA follows: TGTGCCAGCAGCCCCCGGGGGAATAGCAATGAGCAGTTCTTC. Together with reference TRBV7-3 and TRBJ2-1, the CDR3 gives the full variable domain: GAGVSQTPSNKVTEKGKYVELRCDPISGHTALYWYRQSLGQGPEFLIYFQGTGAADDSGLPNDRFFAVRPEGSVSTLKIQRTERGDSAVYLCASSPRGNSNEQFFGPGTRLTVL.

The gene calls are TRBV6-4 and TRBJ1-2; tentative D call: TRBD1 (5 bases). This CDR3 has 17 residues. V lost 5 bases, J lost 8 bases, and 27 bases lay in between. The germline gives CDR1 MRHNA, CDR2 SNTAGT. This CDR3 reads CASSLVAGPGRLNGYTF. CDR3 nucleotides: TGTGCCAGCAGTCTGGTCGCGGGGCCAGGTCGTTTAAACGGCTACACCTTC.

The chain links TRBV29-1 to TRBJ1-1; D is perhaps TRBD1 (6 bases). The CDR3 covers 13 residues. Germline CDR1 is SQVTM and CDR2 is ANQGSEA. Trimming pared 6 bases from V and 5 bases from J, leaving 16 bases between. CDR3 region: CSVKDLQGTEAFF. DNA for the CDR3: TGCAGCGTCAAAGATCTACAGGGAACTGAAGCTTTCTTT.